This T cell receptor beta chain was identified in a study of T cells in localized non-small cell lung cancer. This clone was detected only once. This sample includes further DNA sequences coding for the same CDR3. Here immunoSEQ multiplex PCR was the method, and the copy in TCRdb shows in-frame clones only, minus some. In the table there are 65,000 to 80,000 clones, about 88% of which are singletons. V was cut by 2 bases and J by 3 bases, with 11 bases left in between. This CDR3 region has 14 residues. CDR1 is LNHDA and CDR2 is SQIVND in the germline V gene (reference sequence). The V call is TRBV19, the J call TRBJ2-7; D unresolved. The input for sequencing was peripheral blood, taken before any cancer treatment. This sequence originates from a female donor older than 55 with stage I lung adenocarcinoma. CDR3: CASSISQSFYEQYF. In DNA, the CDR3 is TGTGCCAGTAGTATAAGTCAGAGTTTCTACGAGCAGTACTTC.